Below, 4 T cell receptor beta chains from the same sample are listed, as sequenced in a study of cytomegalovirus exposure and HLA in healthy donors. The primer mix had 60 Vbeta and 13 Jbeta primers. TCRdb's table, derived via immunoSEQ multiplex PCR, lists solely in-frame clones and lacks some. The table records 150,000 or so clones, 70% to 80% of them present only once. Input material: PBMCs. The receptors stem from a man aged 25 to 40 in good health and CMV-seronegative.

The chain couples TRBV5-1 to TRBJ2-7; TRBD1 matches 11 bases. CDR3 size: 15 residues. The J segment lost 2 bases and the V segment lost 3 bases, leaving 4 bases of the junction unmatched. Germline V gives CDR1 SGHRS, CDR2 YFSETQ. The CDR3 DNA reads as TGCGCCAGCAGCTCCGGGGACAGGGGGGCCTACGAGCAGTACTTC. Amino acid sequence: CASSSGDRGAYEQYF. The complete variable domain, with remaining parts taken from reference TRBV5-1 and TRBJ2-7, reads KAGVTQTPRYLIKTRGQQVTLSCSPISGHRSVSWYQQTPGQGLQFLFEYFSETQRNKGNFPGRFSGRQFSNSRSEMNVSTLELGDSALYLCASSSGDRGAYEQYFGPGTRLTVT.

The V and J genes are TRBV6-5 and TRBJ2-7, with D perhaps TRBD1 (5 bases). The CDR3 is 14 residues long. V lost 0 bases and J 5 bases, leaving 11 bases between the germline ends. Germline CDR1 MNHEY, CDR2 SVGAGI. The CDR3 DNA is TGTGCCAGCAGTTACTCTGGGTCAGGGAACGAGCAGTACTTC. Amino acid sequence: CASSYSGSGNEQYF.

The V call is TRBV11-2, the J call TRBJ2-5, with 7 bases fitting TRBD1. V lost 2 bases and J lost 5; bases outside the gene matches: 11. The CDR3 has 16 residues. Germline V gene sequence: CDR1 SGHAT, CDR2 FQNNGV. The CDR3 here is CASSLTQGVLVETQYF. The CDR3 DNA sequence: TGTGCCAGCAGCTTAACTCAGGGGGTTCTGGTGGAGACCCAGTACTTC.

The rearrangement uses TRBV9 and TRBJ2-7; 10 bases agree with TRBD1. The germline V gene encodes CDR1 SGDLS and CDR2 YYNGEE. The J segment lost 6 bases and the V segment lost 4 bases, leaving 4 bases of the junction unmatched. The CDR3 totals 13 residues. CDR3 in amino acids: CASSLGTGAEQYF. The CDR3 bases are TGTGCCAGCAGCCTCGGGACAGGGGCCGAGCAGTACTTC.